A single TCR beta chain is shown here with its context. Its antigen remains unknown. The sample is drawn from a study of graft-versus-host responses after intestinal transplantation. Study results and caveats: Allograft graft-versus-host to host-versus-graft clonal ratios ran high in patients with graft-donor T cell macrochimerism.

The data were produced by immunoSEQ multiplex PCR, yet TCRdb's version contains in-frame clones alone and is incomplete. Among around 100,000 clones listed, around 92% were seen once. The ends were cut back, 5 bases at V and 1 base at J, with 10 bases in the middle. The CDR3 consists of 14 residues. CDR1 is LNHNV and CDR2 is YYDKDF in the germline V gene (reference sequence). This receptor was obtained from a human donor who was the organ donor for an intestinal transplant. V usage is TRBV15 and J usage is TRBJ2-3, with D hard to call. The sample in question was unstimulated CD8+ T cells sorted from spleen or lymph node cells, obtained before transplant. Here the CDR3 reads CATSPSRGTDTQYF. CDR3 sequence (DNA): TGTGCCACCAGCCCGTCCCGTGGCACAGATACGCAGTATTTT.